The 24 T cell receptor beta chains below were found in one sample sequenced in a study of molecular identifiers for immune sequencing clone quantification. Each CDR3 protein gets one entry after TCRdb re-called the PCR reads with MiXCR. Among 8,500 to 11,000 distinct CDR3 sequences listed, over 15% were seen once. Sequenced: naive CD8+ T cells from blood, with Jurkat cell RNA spiked in. Subset meaning: FACS-sorted CD8+CD4-CCR7+CD45RA+ naive T cells. Receptor source: a human donor in good health. Some libraries in this study had Jurkat cell RNA spiked in.

In this sample, this clonotype turned up a few times. The rearrangement uses TRBV6-6 and TRBJ1-3, with D hard to call. Germline loops: CDR1 MNHNY, CDR2 SVGAGI (reference sequence). Trimming cost V 5 bases and J 0 bases, with 11 bases left between them. The CDR3 runs to 15 residues. CDR3 residues: CASSAMVGSGNTIYF. DNA for the CDR3: TGTGCCAGCAGTGCCATGGTGGGCTCTGGAAACACCATATATTTT.

This clonotype occurred a few times. This chain links TRBV7-6 with TRBJ2-1; 11 nucleotides align to TRBD1. This CDR3 is 16 amino acids long. With V trimmed by 5 bases and J by 5 bases, 8 bases remained unmatched. Looked up from germline, CDR1 is SGHVS and CDR2 is FNYEAQ. CDR3 bases: TGTGCCAGCAGCGTGCGACCGGGACAGGGGGACAATGAGCAGTTCTTC. Its translation: CASSVRPGQGDNEQFF.

This clonotype was found many times. The chain employs TRBV2 and TRBJ2-7; 7 bases line up with TRBD2. This CDR3 spans 13 amino acids. V was clipped by 8 bases and J by 0 bases; unmatched bases: 4. Germline V gene data show CDR1 as SNHLY and CDR2 as FYNNEI. This CDR3 is CASRRGSSYEQYF. Here the CDR3 DNA reads TGTGCCAGCCGGCGCGGGAGCTCCTACGAGCAGTACTTC. The whole variable domain, filled in from reference TRBV2 and TRBJ2-7, reads EPEVTQTPSHQVTQMGQEVILRCVPISNHLYFYWYRQILGQKVEFLVSFYNNEISEKSEIFDDQFSVERPDGSNFTLKIRSTKLEDSAMYFCASRRGSSYEQYFGPGTRLTVT.

This clonotype was seen at least ten times. The chain uses TRBV19 and TRBJ1-5; 8 positions match TRBD1. This CDR3 is built from 15 residues. Germline V gene lookup returns CDR1 LNHDA and CDR2 SQIVND (reference sequence). With 6 bases clipped from V and 6 bases from J, the junction kept 10 bases outside the gene matches. CDR3 region: CASSQQTGAFQPQHF. CDR3 sequence (DNA): TGTGCCAGTAGCCAACAGACAGGGGCCTTTCAGCCCCAGCATTTT.

This clonotype was picked up many times. The chain links TRBV27 to TRBJ2-5; 10 bases fit TRBD2. CDR3 length: 15 amino acids. Unmatched junction bases numbered 3, after V lost 3 bases and J lost 2 bases. Germline V lookup: CDR1 MNHEY, CDR2 SMNVEV (reference sequence). This CDR3 is CASSFRTSGQETQYF. DNA for the CDR3: TGTGCCAGCAGTTTCCGGACTAGCGGACAAGAGACCCAGTACTTC.

This clonotype was recorded at least ten times. J is TRBJ2-1 and V is TRBV14, with a tentative D call TRBD1 (6 bases). The germline CDR1 and CDR2 sequences are SGHDN and FVKESK. This CDR3 comprises 15 residues. Trimming took off 1 base at V and 8 bases at J, with 15 bases between the two ends. CDR3 protein: CASSQVAQGMDEQFF. As DNA, the CDR3 is TGTGCCAGCAGCCAAGTAGCACAGGGTATGGATGAGCAGTTCTTC.

This clonotype was seen ten or more times. V and J are TRBV27 and TRBJ2-7, with 11 bases lining up with TRBD1. J lost 3 bases, V lost 5 bases, and 3 bases had no gene match. Germline V gives CDR1 MNHEY, CDR2 SMNVEV (reference sequence). This CDR3 contains 14 residues. The DNA for the CDR3 is TGTGCCAGCAGTGCCGGGACAGGGGGCTACGAGCAGTACTTC. Translated: CASSAGTGGYEQYF.

This clonotype was counted once. In nucleotides, the CDR3 is TGCGCCAGCAGCCAAGATCGCGTGGTGTACAATGAGCAGTTCTTC. Amino acids: CASSQDRVVYNEQFF. The chain carries TRBV4-3 and TRBJ2-1; D call uncertain. The CDR3 has 15 amino acids. Looked up from germline, CDR1 is LGHNA and CDR2 is YSLEER. Deletions cut 0 bases from V and 4 bases from J, with 10 bases between.

This clonotype was recorded many times. The V and J genes are TRBV6-5 and TRBJ1-1; no definite D call. CDR1 MNHEY and CDR2 SVGAGI come from the germline V gene. This CDR3 region has 13 residues. Trimming left V 3 bases short and J 2 bases short, with 7 bases between. The CDR3 spells CASSYHTNTEAFF. The CDR3 region has the DNA TGTGCCAGCAGTTATCATACAAACACTGAAGCTTTCTTT.

Only a few counts were recorded for this clonotype. The genes are TRBV12-3 or TRBV12-4 and TRBJ2-7; D gene ambiguous. This CDR3 is built from 15 residues. Trimming took off 6 bases at V and 6 bases at J, with 21 bases between the two ends. The CDR3 region has the DNA TGTGCCAGCAGCAAACACTTCCCGGGCCCCTTCGAGCAGTACTTC. Its protein product is CASSKHFPGPFEQYF.

This clonotype was recorded a few times. This may arise from a read error, as a much more abundant clone is one base away. J is TRBJ2-1 and V is TRBV4-3; 7 nucleotides agree with TRBD1. This CDR3 comprises 17 residues. Germline V CDR1 and CDR2: LGHNA, YSLEER. In DNA, the CDR3 is TGCGCCAGCGGCCAAACCCGGGGACAGTCGATCTACAATGAGCAGTTCTTC. As protein: CASGQTRGQSIYNEQFF.

This clonotype is deemed medium-sized (0.01 to 0.1%). This chain links TRBV9 with TRBJ2-3; D not certain. Trimming removed 0 bases from V and 2 bases from J, with 10 bases in between. The CDR3 contains 15 residues. CDR1 is SGDLS, CDR2 YYNGEE, per germline. In nucleotides, the CDR3 is TGTGCCAGCAGCGTAGGAAGCCGAGACACAGATACGCAGTATTTT. It is translated as CASSVGSRDTDTQYF.

V usage is TRBV24-1 and J usage is TRBJ2-1, with D unresolved. V shed 1 base and J shed 11 bases, with 8 bases lying between them. Germline V gives CDR1 KGHDR, CDR2 SFDVKD. The CDR3 totals 12 residues. The CDR3 bases are TGTGCCACCAGTGATTTAGCACCTCAGCAGTTCTTC. This translates into CATSDLAPQQFF.

Details on this clonotype: The germline gene is not matched at one end of the junction; a read error may be the cause. The chain is built from TRBV5-3 and TRBJ2-2; 7 bases fit TRBD2. TRBV5-3 is designated an ORF whose function remains uncertain. The CDR3 length is 16 residues. CDR3 nucleotides: TGTGCCAGCAGCTTGGCTTGGCGGGGGTACACCGGGGATCTGTTTTTT. Translation: CASSLAWRGYTGDLFF.

The V and J genes are TRBV3-1 and TRBJ2-7; 11 nucleotides line up with TRBD2. The junction had 5 bases not matched to a gene; V was cut back by 5 bases and J by 2 bases. CDR1 LGHDT and CDR2 YNNKEL come from the germline V gene (reference sequence). This CDR3 has 15 residues. This CDR3 reads CASSNVAGGPYEQYF. The CDR3 DNA reads as TGTGCCAGCAGCAATGTAGCGGGAGGGCCCTACGAGCAGTACTTC.

Judged by abundance, this clonotype is medium-sized (0.01 to 0.1%). The chain uses TRBV27 and TRBJ1-5, with D possibly being TRBD1 (5 bases). V gave up 10 bases and J gave up 4 bases, with 14 bases separating them. Germline CDR1 MNHEY, CDR2 SMNVEV (reference sequence). CDR3 length equals 13 residues. Written as DNA, the CDR3 is TGTGCCACCATATCGGGGGGAAATCAGCCCCAGCATTTT. This codes for CATISGGNQPQHF.

This clonotype ranks as medium-sized. The J gene is TRBJ2-5, the V gene TRBV7-9; TRBD1 aligns across 10 bases. V was pared by 5 bases and J by 2 bases, with 5 bases of the junction left unmatched. The CDR3 has 15 amino acids. Germline-derived CDR1 and CDR2 are SEHNR and FQNEAQ (reference sequence). Written as DNA, the CDR3 is TGTGCCAGCAGCCCACAGGACAGGGGGCAAGAGACCCAGTACTTC. It encodes CASSPQDRGQETQYF.

Remarks on this clonotype: A much larger clone differs from this one at a single base, so this may be a read error. This rearrangement joins TRBV30 to TRBJ2-7, with a weak D call TRBD2 (6 bases). Trimming took off 7 bases at V and 0 bases at J, with 19 bases between the two ends. The CDR3 has 15 residues. The germline gives CDR1 GTSNPN, CDR2 SVGIG (reference sequence). The CDR3 loop reads CALVLVSSGSYEQYF. The CDR3 nucleotides are TGTGCCTTGGTCCTCGTTAGTAGCGGCTCCTACGAGCAGTACTTC.

On this clonotype itself: This may be a read error, as it is one base from a much larger clone. Since the CDR3 does not end with the conserved phenylalanine or tryptophan, this likely comes from a read error. The J gene is TRBJ2-3, the V gene TRBV7-3; D gene ambiguous. The V gene's germline CDR1 is SGHTA and CDR2 FQGTGA. The CDR3 has 13 residues. V lost 3 bases, J lost 4 bases, and 8 bases lay in between. The CDR3 DNA sequence: TGTGCCAGCAGCTTCAAGGGTTCAGATACGCAGTATCTT. Its protein is CASSFKGSDTQYL.

This clonotype was counted many times. The CDR3 bases are TGTGCCAGTAGTATAGAGGGCAGGGCAGTGACTGAAGCTTTCTTT. It codes for CASSIEGRAVTEAFF. The V call is TRBV19, the J call TRBJ1-1, with a weak D call TRBD1 (5 bases). Deletions cut 0 bases from V and 5 bases from J, with 13 bases between. The germline CDR1 and CDR2 sequences are LNHDA and SQIVND (reference sequence). The CDR3 loop spans 15 amino acids.

Details on this clonotype: Given a much more abundant clone one base away, this may be a read error. No conserved phenylalanine or tryptophan is present at the end of the CDR3, so a read error is the likely explanation. The rearrangement uses TRBV9 and TRBJ2-5, with 7 bases aligning to TRBD2. Germline-derived CDR1 and CDR2 are SGDLS and YYNGEE. The CDR3 length is 16 residues. V lost 0 bases to trimming and J lost 4 bases; unmatched junction nucleotides: 9. CDR3 protein: CASSVGLALEGETQYL. CDR3 coding DNA: TGTGCCAGCAGCGTAGGACTAGCCCTTGAGGGAGAGACCCAGTACCTC.

This clonotype was seen at least ten times. V and J are TRBV5-1 and TRBJ2-2, with TRBD2 identical over 10 bases. CDR3 length equals 16 residues. Germline values: CDR1 SGHRS, CDR2 YFSETQ. V trimming: 0 bases; J trimming: 8 bases; junction bases outside the gene matches: 7. The CDR3 region has the DNA TGCGCCAGCAGCTTGGTTCTAGCGGGAGTCAAGGGGGAGCTGTTTTTT. Translated: CASSLVLAGVKGELFF.

This clonotype has ten or more counts. A much larger clone sits a single nucleotide away, making a read error possible. The chain carries TRBV5-1 and TRBJ1-6; D not certain. Trimming shortened V by 3 bases and J by 0 bases, and 10 bases separated the two germline ends. The CDR3 sequence is 16 residues long. Germline CDR1 and CDR2: SGHRS and YFSETQ. The CDR3 DNA reads TGCGCCAGCAGCTCCATCCTGAGCTCCTATAATTCACCCCTCCACTTT. It is translated as CASSSILSSYNSPLHF.

This clonotype showed up many times. The chain combines TRBV12-3 or TRBV12-4 with TRBJ1-1; TRBD1 might be the D (6 bases). The V end lost 3 bases, the J end lost 2 bases, and 19 bases lay between the germline ends. The CDR3 is made up of 17 amino acids. The CDR3 DNA sequence: TGTGCCAGCAGTTTCTCAACAGGGTTGGGGGTAAACACTGAAGCTTTCTTT. Encoded protein: CASSFSTGLGVNTEAFF.